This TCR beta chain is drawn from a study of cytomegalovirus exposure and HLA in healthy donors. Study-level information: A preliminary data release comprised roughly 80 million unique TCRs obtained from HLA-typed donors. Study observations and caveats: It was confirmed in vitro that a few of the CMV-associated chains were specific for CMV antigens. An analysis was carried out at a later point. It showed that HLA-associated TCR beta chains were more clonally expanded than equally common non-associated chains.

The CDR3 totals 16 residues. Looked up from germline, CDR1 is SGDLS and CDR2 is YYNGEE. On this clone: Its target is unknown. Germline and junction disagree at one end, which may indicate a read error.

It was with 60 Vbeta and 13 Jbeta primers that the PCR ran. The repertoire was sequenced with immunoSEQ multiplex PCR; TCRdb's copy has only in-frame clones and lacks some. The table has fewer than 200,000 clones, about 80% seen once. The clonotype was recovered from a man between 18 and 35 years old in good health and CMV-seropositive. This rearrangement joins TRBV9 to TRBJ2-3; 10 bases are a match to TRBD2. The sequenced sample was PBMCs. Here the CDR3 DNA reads TGTGCCAGCAGCGTAGCTCCTAGCGGGAGAACAGATATGCAGTATTTT. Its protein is CASSVAPSGRTDMQYF. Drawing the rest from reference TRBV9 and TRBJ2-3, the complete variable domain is DSGVTQTPKHLITATGQRVTLRCSPRSGDLSVYWYQQSLDQGLQFLIQYYNGEERAKGNILERFSAQQFPDLHSELNLSSLELGDSALYFCASSVAPSGRTDMQYFGPGTRLTVL.